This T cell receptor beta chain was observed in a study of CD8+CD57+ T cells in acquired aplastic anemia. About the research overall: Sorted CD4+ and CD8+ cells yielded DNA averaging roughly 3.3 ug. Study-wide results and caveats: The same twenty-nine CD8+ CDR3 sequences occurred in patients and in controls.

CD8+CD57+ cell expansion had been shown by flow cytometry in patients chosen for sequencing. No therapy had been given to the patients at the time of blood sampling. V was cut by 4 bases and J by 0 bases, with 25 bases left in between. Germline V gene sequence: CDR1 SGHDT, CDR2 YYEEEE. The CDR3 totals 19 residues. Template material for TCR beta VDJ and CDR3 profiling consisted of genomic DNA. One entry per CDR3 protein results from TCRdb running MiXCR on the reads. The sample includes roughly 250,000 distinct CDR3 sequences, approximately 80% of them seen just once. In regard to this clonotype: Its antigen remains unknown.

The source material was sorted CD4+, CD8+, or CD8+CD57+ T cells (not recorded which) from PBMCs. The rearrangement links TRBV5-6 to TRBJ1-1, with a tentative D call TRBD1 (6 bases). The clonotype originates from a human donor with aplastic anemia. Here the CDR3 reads CASSPPLGTRRTLNTEAFF. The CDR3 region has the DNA TGTGCCAGCAGCCCCCCCTTAGGGACACGAAGGACTTTGAACACTGAAGCTTTCTTT.